One and the same sample provided the 26 T cell receptor beta chains below, sequenced in a study of cytomegalovirus exposure and HLA in healthy donors. PCR employed 60 Vbeta and 13 Jbeta primers. Assay used: immunoSEQ multiplex PCR; TCRdb lists only in-frame clones, some missing. Of 100,000 to 150,000 clones in the sample, 70% to 85% are singletons; the top ten hold 3%. The sequencing input was PBMCs. Receptor source: a woman between 18 and 29 years old in good health and CMV-seropositive.

The chain has TRBV11-3 and TRBJ2-3; D may be TRBD1 (6 bases). The length of the CDR3 is 14 residues. The ends were cut back, 1 base at V and 5 bases at J, with 10 bases in the middle. Germline V gene sequence: CDR1 SGHNT, CDR2 YENEEA. CDR3 protein: CASSLGGPGDTQYF. In DNA, the CDR3 is TGTGCCAGCAGCTTAGGGGGGCCGGGAGATACGCAGTATTTT. Looking up the rest from reference TRBV11-3 and TRBJ2-3 gives the full variable domain: EAGVVQSPRYKIIEKKQPVAFWCNPISGHNTLYWYLQNLGQGPELLIRYENEEAVDDSQLPKDRFSAERLKGVDSTLKIQPAELGDSAVYLCASSLGGPGDTQYFGPGTRLTVL.

The chain employs TRBV11-2 and TRBJ2-2; TRBD1 aligns across 7 bases. The trim removed 4 bases at V and 4 bases at J, leaving 6 bases unmatched. This CDR3 contains 15 residues. Germline-derived CDR1 and CDR2 are SGHAT and FQNNGV. CDR3 loop: CASSYPTGVTGELFF. The CDR3 coding sequence is TGTGCCAGCAGCTATCCCACAGGGGTCACCGGGGAGCTGTTTTTT. Supplemented by reference TRBV11-2 and TRBJ2-2, the full variable domain reads EAGVAQSPRYKIIEKRQSVAFWCNPISGHATLYWYQQILGQGPKLLIQFQNNGVVDDSQLPKDRFSAERLKGVDSTLKIQPAKLEDSAVYLCASSYPTGVTGELFFGEGSRLTVL.

V and J are TRBV9 and TRBJ2-4, with 10 bases identical to TRBD2. The CDR3 totals 16 residues. With 0 bases clipped from V and 6 bases from J, the junction kept 6 bases outside the gene matches. CDR1 is SGDLS, CDR2 YYNGEE, per germline. Here the CDR3 reads CASSVGSGGGLNIQYF. CDR3 bases: TGTGCCAGCAGCGTAGGCAGCGGGGGGGGCTTAAACATTCAGTACTTC.

CDR3 residues: CASSPGPAAYNEQFF. In DNA form, the CDR3 reads TGTGCCAGCAGCCCAGGGCCCGCGGCGTACAATGAGCAGTTCTTC. V gene TRBV7-3 combines with J gene TRBJ2-1, with D perhaps matching TRBD1 (5 bases). Germline CDR1 is SGHTA and CDR2 is FQGTGA. V lost 5 bases to trimming and J lost 4 bases, with 15 bases between them. CDR3 size: 15 residues.

This chain joins TRBV19 and TRBJ2-7; possible D gene TRBD1, 6 bases. With 6 bases removed from V and 2 bases from J, the gap between germline ends came to 11 bases. The CDR3 contains 13 residues. Germline V gene lookup returns CDR1 LNHDA and CDR2 SQIVND (reference sequence). The CDR3 nucleotides are TGTGCCAGTAGCTTCGGACAGACCTACGAGCAGTACTTC. Translating gives CASSFGQTYEQYF.

This clone has a handful of counts. The chain carries TRBV6-1 and TRBJ2-7; TRBD1 is a possible D gene (5 bases). With 0 bases removed from V and 2 bases from J, the gap between germline ends came to 11 bases. Germline lookup yields CDR1 MNHNS and CDR2 SASEGT. This CDR3 has 15 amino acids. DNA of the CDR3: TGTGCCAGCAGTGAAGCAGGGGTCGGAACCTACGAGCAGTACTTC. Protein sequence: CASSEAGVGTYEQYF.

The chain combines TRBV5-4 with TRBJ2-5, with 14 bases identical to TRBD2. Trimming took 4 bases from V and 5 from J; bases not matched to a gene: 7. The CDR3 is made up of 16 amino acids. Germline V gene data show CDR1 as SGHNT and CDR2 as YYREEE (reference sequence). The CDR3 DNA reads as TGTGCCAGCAGCCCGGGACTAGCGGGGGTTACGGAGACCCAGTACTTC. Amino acids: CASSPGLAGVTETQYF. The entire variable domain, with the rest obtained from reference TRBV5-4 and TRBJ2-5, is as follows: ETGVTQSPTHLIKTRGQQVTLRCSSQSGHNTVSWYQQALGQGPQFIFQYYREEENGRGNFPPRFSGLQFPNYSSELNVNALELDDSALYLCASSPGLAGVTETQYFGPGTRLLVL.

V is TRBV14 and J is TRBJ2-5; a weak D match, TRBD1 (8 bases). Germline CDR1 and CDR2: SGHDN and FVKESK. CDR3 length: 14 residues. V was pared by 4 bases and J by 3 bases, with 12 bases between. CDR3: CASSPTGGEETQYF. In nucleotides, the CDR3 is TGTGCCAGCAGCCCAACAGGGGGGGAAGAGACCCAGTACTTC.

The chain links TRBV5-4 to TRBJ1-2, with D possibly being TRBD1 (6 bases). This CDR3 has 15 residues. Germline loops: CDR1 SGHNT, CDR2 YYREEE (reference sequence). Trimming cost V 4 bases and J 0 bases, with 13 bases left between them. This CDR3 reads CASSPLGQPNYGYTF. Here the CDR3 DNA reads TGTGCCAGCAGCCCACTAGGACAGCCTAACTATGGCTACACCTTC.

In its sample, this clone was seen once. J is TRBJ1-2 and V is TRBV19, with a tentative D call TRBD1 (5 bases). This CDR3 comprises 15 residues. Trimming cost V 7 bases and J 2 bases, with 17 bases left between them. Germline values: CDR1 LNHDA, CDR2 SQIVND (reference sequence). The CDR3 DNA follows: TGTGCCAGTATCCCAAGGGGTCAGGGCAACTATGGCTACACCTTC. It encodes CASIPRGQGNYGYTF. The whole variable domain, remainder taken from reference TRBV19 and TRBJ1-2, is DGGITQSPKYLFRKEGQNVTLSCEQNLNHDAMYWYRQDPGQGLRLIYYSQIVNDFQKGDIAEGYSVSREKKESFPLTVTSAQKNPTAFYLCASIPRGQGNYGYTFGSGTRLTVV.

This clone turned up a few times. The rearrangement uses TRBV6-5 and TRBJ1-2; TRBD1 aligns across 8 bases. There are 13 residues in the CDR3. The junction had 6 bases not matched to a gene; V was cut back by 5 bases and J by 7 bases. The germline V gene encodes CDR1 MNHEY and CDR2 SVGAGI. The CDR3: CASSTTGGVGYTF. The DNA for the CDR3 is TGTGCCAGCAGTACAACAGGGGGGGTTGGCTACACCTTC.

The chain combines TRBV5-1 with TRBJ2-1; 8 nucleotides agree with TRBD1. Germline assignment: CDR1 SGHRS and CDR2 YFSETQ. This CDR3 is 14 amino acids long. Trimming at V came to 5 bases and at J to 1 base, leaving 2 bases not matched to a gene. Here the CDR3 reads CASSRTGSYNEQFF. Written as DNA, the CDR3 is TGCGCCAGCAGTCGGACAGGGTCCTACAATGAGCAGTTCTTC.

This chain links TRBV2 with TRBJ2-7; 9 bases are shared with TRBD2. V shed 8 bases, J shed 2 bases, and the junction held 4 bases outside the gene matches. CDR3 length: 13 residues. CDR1 and CDR2 from the germline V gene are SNHLY and FYNNEI. CDR3 sequence: CASQGLATYEQYF. The CDR3 DNA follows: TGTGCCAGCCAGGGACTAGCTACCTACGAGCAGTACTTC.

The chain has TRBV19 and TRBJ1-2, with D uncertain. The CDR3 extends over 16 amino acids. The germline V gene has CDR1 LNHDA and CDR2 SQIVND (reference sequence). The V gene lost 3 bases and the J gene lost 4 bases, with 18 bases spanning the gap. The CDR3 DNA reads as TGTGCCAGTAGTATCCGGGAGATCCAGGCCAGCTATGGCTACACCTTC. Its translation is CASSIREIQASYGYTF.

This chain connects TRBV5-1 to TRBJ2-2; 15 positions match TRBD2. Germline CDR1 SGHRS, CDR2 YFSETQ. The V and J ends lost 6 bases and 1 base, in that order; junction bases with no gene match: 4. This CDR3 is 17 amino acids long. CDR3 in amino acids: CASTLGLAGGNTGELFF. The DNA of the CDR3 is TGCGCCAGCACCCTGGGACTAGCGGGGGGGAACACCGGGGAGCTGTTTTTT. Looking up the rest from reference TRBV5-1 and TRBJ2-2 gives the full variable domain: KAGVTQTPRYLIKTRGQQVTLSCSPISGHRSVSWYQQTPGQGLQFLFEYFSETQRNKGNFPGRFSGRQFSNSRSEMNVSTLELGDSALYLCASTLGLAGGNTGELFFGEGSRLTVL.

The chain uses TRBV28 and TRBJ2-3, with 8 bases that match TRBD2. V lost 6 bases and J lost 3; bases outside the gene matches: 5. The CDR3 totals 14 residues. Germline loops: CDR1 MDHEN, CDR2 SYDVKM. CDR3 protein: CASRISGATDTQYF. The CDR3 DNA is TGTGCCAGCAGAATTAGCGGGGCGACAGATACGCAGTATTTT.

The rearrangement uses TRBV7-9 and TRBJ2-5; TRBD1 is a possible D gene (5 bases). The DNA end lines up better with TRBJ2-7; the J call may be wrong. The CDR3 consists of 13 residues. Germline V gene lookup returns CDR1 SEHNR and CDR2 FQNEAQ (reference sequence). In DNA, the CDR3 is TGTGCCAGCAGCGAGACAGATCCGTACGAGCAGTACTTC. It codes for CASSETDPYEQYF.

The table lists this clone with a count of one. The rearrangement joins TRBV11-2 to TRBJ2-5, with D possibly matching TRBD1 (5 bases). V was clipped by 5 bases and J by 5 bases, with 15 bases between them. There are 14 residues in the CDR3. In germline, CDR1 is SGHAT, CDR2 FQNNGV. The CDR3 reads CASSRLGKGETQYF. The CDR3 DNA reads as TGTGCCAGCAGCCGATTAGGGAAGGGGGAGACCCAGTACTTC.

The chain has TRBV4-1 and TRBJ2-1, with 8 nucleotides matching TRBD1. Germline trimming cut 0 bases from V and 5 bases from J; bases unmatched to any gene: 12. CDR3 size: 18 residues. CDR1 MGHRA and CDR2 YSYEKL come from the germline V gene. The CDR3 sequence is CASSQDVGRQGLNNEQFF. CDR3 coding DNA: TGCGCCAGCAGCCAAGACGTAGGGAGACAGGGGCTAAACAATGAGCAGTTCTTC.

The gene calls are TRBV19 and TRBJ2-7, with 10 bases lining up with TRBD1. The CDR3 spans 14 residues. Looked up from germline, CDR1 is LNHDA and CDR2 is SQIVND (reference sequence). J was trimmed by 5 bases and V by 5 bases; bases with no gene match: 6. CDR3: CASSEGQGLHEQYF. Here the CDR3 DNA reads TGTGCCAGTAGTGAGGGACAGGGGCTCCACGAGCAGTACTTC.

The rearrangement uses TRBV9 and TRBJ1-4, with 8 nucleotides matching TRBD1. V trimming: 2 bases; J trimming: 5 bases; junction bases outside the gene matches: 2. The germline gives CDR1 SGDLS, CDR2 YYNGEE. The CDR3 spans 14 residues. The CDR3 nucleotides read TGTGCCAGCAGCGTTGGGACAGGCAATGAAAAACTGTTTTTT. Translating gives CASSVGTGNEKLFF.

The gene calls are TRBV27 and TRBJ2-3, with D maybe TRBD1 (6 bases). Per germline, CDR1 MNHEY and CDR2 SMNVEV (reference sequence). Trimming shortened V by 6 bases and J by 3 bases, and 16 bases separated the two germline ends. The CDR3 length is 15 residues. The chain's CDR3 is CASSLGGVGTDTQYF. DNA of the CDR3: TGTGCCAGCAGCCTTGGGGGCGTTGGGACAGATACGCAGTATTTT.

The chain has TRBV5-4 and TRBJ2-2; 11 nucleotides agree with TRBD2. CDR1 SGHNT and CDR2 YYREEE come from the germline V gene (reference sequence). Trimming cost V 0 bases and J 6 bases; bases outside gene matches: 1. The CDR3 spans 15 residues. The CDR3 loop reads CASSLELAGAGELFF. CDR3 DNA: TGTGCCAGCAGCTTGGAACTAGCGGGGGCCGGGGAGCTGTTTTTT. Full variable domain (missing parts from reference TRBV5-4 and TRBJ2-2): ETGVTQSPTHLIKTRGQQVTLRCSSQSGHNTVSWYQQALGQGPQFIFQYYREEENGRGNFPPRFSGLQFPNYSSELNVNALELDDSALYLCASSLELAGAGELFFGEGSRLTVL.

This clone was detected once. This chain's CDR3 is CASSQAPGRARDGYTF. The DNA of the CDR3 is TGCGCCAGCAGCCAAGCGCCTGGGAGGGCTCGGGATGGCTACACCTTC. The rearrangement joins TRBV4-1 to TRBJ1-2; D unresolved. The germline V gene has CDR1 MGHRA and CDR2 YSYEKL. V dropped 1 base and J dropped 6 bases, with 18 bases sitting between them. This CDR3 contains 16 residues.

The J gene is TRBJ2-7, the V gene TRBV5-1; TRBD1 aligns across 9 bases. Germline V gene data show CDR1 as SGHRS and CDR2 as YFSETQ. With V trimmed by 4 bases and J by 6 bases, 8 bases remained unmatched. The CDR3 is 14 residues long. The CDR3 reads CASSGDRVSFEQYF. As DNA, the CDR3 is TGCGCCAGCAGCGGGGACAGGGTTTCATTCGAGCAGTACTTC.

This clone was recorded only once. V and J are TRBV21-1 and TRBJ2-4; the table gives TRBD2 as D, unverified against the DNA. TRBV21-1 is an annotated pseudogene. The length of the CDR3 is 22 residues. DNA for the CDR3: TGTGCCAGCAGCAAAGAAGAGGGTGCGAGCGGGGGGCTCAACGTAGCCAAAAACATTCAGTACTTC. It translates to CASSKEEGASGGLNVAKNIQYF.